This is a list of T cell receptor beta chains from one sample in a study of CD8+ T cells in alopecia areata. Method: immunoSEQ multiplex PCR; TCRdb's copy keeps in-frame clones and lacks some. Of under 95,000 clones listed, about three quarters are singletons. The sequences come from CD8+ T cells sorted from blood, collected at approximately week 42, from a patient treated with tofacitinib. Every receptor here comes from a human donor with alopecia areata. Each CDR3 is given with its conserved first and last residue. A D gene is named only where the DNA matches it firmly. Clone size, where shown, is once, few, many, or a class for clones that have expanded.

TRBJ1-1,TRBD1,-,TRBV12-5,TGTGCTAGTGGTACGCGACAGGGGGAGTTGGCTGAAGCTTTCTTT,CASGTRQGELAEAFF
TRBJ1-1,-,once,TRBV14,TGTGCCAGCAGACTTGGTCCTAACACTGAAGCTTTCTTT,CASRLGPNTEAFF
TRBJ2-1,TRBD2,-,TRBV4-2,TGTGCCAGCAGCCAAGATGGGACTAGCGCCTACAATGAGCAGTTCTTC,CASSQDGTSAYNEQFF
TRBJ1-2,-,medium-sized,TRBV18,TGTGCCAGCTCACGGAAAATACATCGCGTCTACACCTTC,CASSRKIHRVYTF
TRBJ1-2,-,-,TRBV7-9,TGTGCCAGCAGCGGAGTGGTGACAGCCTATGGCTACACCTTC,CASSGVVTAYGYTF
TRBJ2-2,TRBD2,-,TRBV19,TGTGCCAGTAGCGAGCGGGGGTACACCGGGGAGCTGTTTTTT,CASSERGYTGELFF
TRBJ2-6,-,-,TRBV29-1,TGCAGCGTTGGGACATCCGGTTCTGGGGCCAACGTCCTGACTTTC,CSVGTSGSGANVLTF
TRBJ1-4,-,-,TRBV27,TGTGCCAGCAGTCGACTTACAGAGTCAACTAATGAAAAACTGTTTTTT,CASSRLTESTNEKLFF
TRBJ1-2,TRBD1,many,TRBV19,TGTGCCAGTAGTACGGGACAGGAGCACTATGGCTACACCTTC,CASSTGQEHYGYTF
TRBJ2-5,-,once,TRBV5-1,TGCGCCAGCAGCGCTGATAGCGGATCACAAGAGACCCAGTACTTC,CASSADSGSQETQYF
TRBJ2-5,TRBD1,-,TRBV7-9,TGTGCCAGCAGCTCCCCAGAGACAGGGTCCGAAGAGACCCAGTACTTC,CASSSPETGSEETQYF
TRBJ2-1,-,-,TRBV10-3,TGTGCCATCAGTGAGTCAGGGGGATACAATGAGCAGTTCTTC,CAISESGGYNEQFF
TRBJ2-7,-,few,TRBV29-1,TGCAGCGTTTACCTAAGTTACTCCTACGAGCAGTACTTC,CSVYLSYSYEQYF
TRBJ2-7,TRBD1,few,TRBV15,TGTGCCACCAGCAGAGTTGGGACAGGGGATACCTACGAGCAGTACTTC,CATSRVGTGDTYEQYF
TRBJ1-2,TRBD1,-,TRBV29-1,TGCAGCGTTGAAGATCAACAGGGGCACTATGGCTACACCTTC,CSVEDQQGHYGYTF
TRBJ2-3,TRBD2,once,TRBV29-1,TGCAGCGTGTGGCACCGAGCCAGTACTAGCGGGGGTCTTTTAGATACGCAGTATTTT,CSVWHRASTSGGLLDTQYF
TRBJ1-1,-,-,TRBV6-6,TGTGCCAGCAGTTCTTCAAGGAACACTGAAGCTTTCTTT,CASSSSRNTEAFF
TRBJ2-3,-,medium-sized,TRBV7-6,TGTGCCAGCAGCCCTGACTCAGGCACAGATACGCAGTATTTT,CASSPDSGTDTQYF
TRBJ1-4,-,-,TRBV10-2,TGCGCCAGCAGTGAGTCAAGGGCAACTAATGAAAAACTGTTTTTT,CASSESRATNEKLFF
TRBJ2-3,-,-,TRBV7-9,TGTGCCAGCAGCTCAGGGACTGAACAATTAAGCACAGATACGCAGTATTTT,CASSSGTEQLSTDTQYF
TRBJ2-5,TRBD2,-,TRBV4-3,TGCGCCAGCAGCCAAGATCCCCCCACTAGCGGGCAAGAGACCCAGTACTTC,CASSQDPPTSGQETQYF
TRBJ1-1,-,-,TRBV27,TGTGCCAGCAGTTCCGGTCCTCCTGCGGAAGCTTTCTTT,CASSSGPPAEAFF
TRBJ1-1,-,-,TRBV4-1,TGCGCCAGCAGCCAAGAGGGAGGGTTCGGTTATACTGAAGCTTTCTTT,CASSQEGGFGYTEAFF
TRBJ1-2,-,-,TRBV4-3,TGCGCCAGCAGCCAAAGCGTACAGGGTAACTATGGCTACACCTTC,CASSQSVQGNYGYTF
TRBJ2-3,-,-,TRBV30,TGTGCCTGGAGTCCGGGATCACAGGTCGATACGCAGTATTTT,CAWSPGSQVDTQYF
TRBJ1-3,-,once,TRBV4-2,TGTGCCAGCAGCCAAGGCTACAATTCTGGAAACACCATATATTTT,CASSQGYNSGNTIYF